This TCR beta chain was identified in a study of T cell repertoires in aging, cancer and after chemotherapy. Multiplex touch-down PCR with TRB-A/B primers amplified rearranged V-D-J TRB sequences. TCRdb reprocessed the multiplex PCR reads with MiXCR, giving one entry per CDR3 protein. Of around 1,500 distinct CDR3 sequences in the sample, about half were seen once. CDR3 size: 14 residues. V was cut by 4 bases and J by 0 bases, with 13 bases left in between. Germline V gene sequence: CDR1 SQVTM, CDR2 ANQGSEA. Amplification of TCR beta used genomic DNA extracted from peripheral blood. Study findings and constraints: Median generation probability rose over the chemotherapy interval in each cancer cohort, suggesting rebound thymic output. The repertoire data cannot show anything about immunological memory following chemotherapy. Healthy donors lost TCR diversity with age mainly through richness, cancer patients through richness and evenness.

Turning to this clonotype: Its cognate antigen is unknown.

This TCR was sampled from a human donor with a blood cancer. Sequencing was carried out using blood. The chain combines TRBV29-1 with TRBJ2-7, with a possible D match to TRBD1 (6 bases). CDR3 DNA: TGCAGCGTTGGACGGCAGGGGAGCTCCTACGAGCAGTACTTC. Amino acids: CSVGRQGSSYEQYF.